This TCR beta chain is drawn from a study of T cell repertoires in cytomegalovirus infection. About the research overall: The authors used CMV epitopes that were HLA-C-restricted (recently identified) and HLA-B-restricted (well studied). Indicated by public TCR beta signatures were CMV infection and matching HLA type.

Findings and limits, study-wide: The ex vivo response showed dominance by HLA-C-restricted CMV-specific TCR beta clonotypes.

TCRdb re-called the reads through MiXCR, storing one row per CDR3 protein. The sample contains a few hundred thousand distinct CDR3 sequences, 25% to 35% of which appear only once. This CDR3 comprises 14 residues. Trimming took 5 bases from V and 3 from J; bases not matched to a gene: 6. Germline loops: CDR1 LNHDA, CDR2 SQIVND (reference sequence). Comments on this clonotype: Its antigen remains unknown.

This rearrangement joins TRBV19 to TRBJ1-2, with 7 bases lining up with TRBD1. The clonotype originates from a human donor in good health (CMV status not recorded). Some clones in this sample may be carry-over from other donors' samples. The sample consisted of cultured PBMCs, taken from culture after CMV antigen stimulation. DNA of the CDR3: TGTGCCAGTAGTTACGGGACAGATTACTATGGCTACACCTTC. Amino acid sequence: CASSYGTDYYGYTF. Full variable domain (rest looked up from reference TRBV19 and TRBJ1-2): DGGITQSPKYLFRKEGQNVTLSCEQNLNHDAMYWYRQDPGQGLRLIYYSQIVNDFQKGDIAEGYSVSREKKESFPLTVTSAQKNPTAFYLCASSYGTDYYGYTFGSGTRLTVV.